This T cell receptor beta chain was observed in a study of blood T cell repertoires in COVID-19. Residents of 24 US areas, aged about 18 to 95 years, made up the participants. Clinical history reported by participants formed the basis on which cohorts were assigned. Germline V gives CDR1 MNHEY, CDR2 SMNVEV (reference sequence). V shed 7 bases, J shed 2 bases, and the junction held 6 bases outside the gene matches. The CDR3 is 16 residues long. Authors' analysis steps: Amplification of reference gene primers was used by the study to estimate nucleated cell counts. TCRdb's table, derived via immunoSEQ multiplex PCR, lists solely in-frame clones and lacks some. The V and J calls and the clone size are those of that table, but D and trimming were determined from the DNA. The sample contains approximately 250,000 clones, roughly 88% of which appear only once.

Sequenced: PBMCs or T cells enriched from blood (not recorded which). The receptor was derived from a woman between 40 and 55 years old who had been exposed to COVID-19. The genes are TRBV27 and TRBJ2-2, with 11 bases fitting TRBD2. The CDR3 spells CASMKLAGGNTGELFF. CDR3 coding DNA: TGTGCCAGCATGAAGCTAGCGGGGGGCAACACCGGGGAGCTGTTTTTT.